This T cell receptor beta chain appears in the sequencing data of a study of blood T cell repertoires in COVID-19 (dated by TCRdb to 2020 to 2022). The study in broad terms: The collaborator samples originated in the United States, Italy and Spain and spanned the acute and convalescent phases of COVID-19. Deeply sampled blood TCRbeta repertoires from subjects exposed to, actively infected with, or recovered from COVID-19 were included in the dataset. The repertoires were released in a freely available public database intended as a resource for research on the immune response to SARS-CoV-2. Samples came from the ongoing ImmuneRACE study (first 160 participants) plus 1,254 subjects from 6 global collaborators. Where available, HLA class I and class II types were taken from metadata supplied by the sample provider and were not determined by assay-based typing. Sample metadata almost always included a de-identified subject ID, COVID-19 status, age in years and sex. The prospective study material was composed of cDNA or gDNA derived from T cells, B-cell-depleted T cells, or PBMCs. On the study overall, not on this receptor specifically: Clinical and demographic metadata were provided uncurated, with the amount varying by source and participant.

On this clone itself: No cognate antigen has been identified for it. No per-base quality is available; no much larger clone lies one base away.

TCRbeta CDR3 regions were amplified from genomic DNA using the immunoSEQ Assay, a bias-controlled multiplex PCR. Under the source paper's analysis protocol: The number of nucleated cells in each sample was estimated by amplification of reference gene primers within the assay. To quantify the absolute abundance of each unique TCRbeta CDR3 rearrangement, sequence reads were collapsed and filtered. For each sample, productive Simpson clonality was calculated as the square root of Simpson's diversity index across productive rearrangements. As stored in TCRdb, this immuneACCESS dataset retains in-frame rearrangements with V and J assigned. A fraction of the clones does not appear; measured against another copy, unresolved V genes explain less than half of the discrepancy, and the remainder lacks a known reason. The V and J calls and the clone size are those of that table, but D and trimming were determined from the DNA. The sample table shows about 13,000 clones, and around four fifths are seen once. Roughly a third of the sample belongs to the ten largest clones.

Whole blood was collected in K2EDTA tubes by collaborating institutions according to the institutions' own protocols. For TCRbeta analysis, collaborator samples were shipped as frozen whole blood, as isolated PBMCs, or as DNA extracted from either sample type. This receptor was obtained from a human donor in a cohort sampled during active COVID-19. Material: peripheral blood.

In nucleotides, the sequence is TGTGCCAGCAGTTCTGGGACATCTAGCTCTGGGGCCAACGTCCTGACTTTC. This sequence encodes CASSSGTSSSGANVLTF. The chain employs TRBV28 and TRBJ2-6, with a weak D call of TRBD1 (6 bases match). Its CDR3 holds 17 amino acids, cysteine through phenylalanine. Only the CDR3 DNA stays, 51 bases, in frame from base 1. CDR1 MDHEN and CDR2 SYDVKM were looked up in the germline V gene. Relative to germline, V is 4 bases shorter and J is 0 bases shorter, with 13 bases between their ends.